This TCR beta chain derives from a study of blood T cell repertoires in COVID-19. Only in-frame clones appear in the TCRdb table, and some are missing; sequencing was by immunoSEQ multiplex PCR. Here the sample spans roughly 350,000 clones, 92% being singletons. Germline CDR1 is ENHRY and CDR2 is SYGVKD. Trimming took 2 bases from V and 5 from J, leaving 9 bases between them. CDR3 length: 13 amino acids. The sample taken for sequencing was PBMCs or T cells enriched from blood (not recorded which). The rearrangement uses TRBV10-3 and TRBJ1-2, with D unresolved. The TCR originated in a woman in her twenties or thirties who had recovered from COVID-19. DNA for the CDR3: TGTGCCATCAGTGAGGGACTGAGGTATGGCTACACCTTC. Its translation is CAISEGLRYGYTF.